This is a list of T cell receptor beta chains from one sample in a study of neurological immune-mediated disorders. TCRdb ran MiXCR on the 5' RACE reads and lists one entry per CDR3 protein. The top ten hold 5% to 6.5% of the sample, which has approximately 100,000 distinct CDR3 sequences, roughly 4% seen once. The sequenced sample was PBMCs. These receptors all stem from a woman younger than 30 with multiple sclerosis. The CDR3 runs from the conserved cysteine through the conserved F or W.

J gene	V gene	CDR3 length	CDR3 protein
TRBJ2-2	TRBV20-1	16	CSASRWGTGVTGELFF
TRBJ2-7	TRBV5-1	14	CASSLGSGSYEQYF
TRBJ2-3	TRBV7-2	17	CASSLVGTSGLTDTQYF
TRBJ1-1	TRBV11-2	11	CASSGNTEAFF
TRBJ2-1	TRBV20-1	13	CSARGTSHNEQFF
TRBJ2-1	TRBV20-1	16	CSASLGGSVSYNEQFF
TRBJ2-1	TRBV20-1	15	CSARDGRQGDNEQFF
TRBJ2-7	TRBV10-3	16	CAISDSDRGLPHEQYF
TRBJ2-7	TRBV5-4	14	CASSASGQSYEQYF
TRBJ1-1	TRBV5-1	16	CASTQGGFHPNTEAFF
TRBJ2-1	TRBV6-5	16	CASSYDRGNGFREQFF
TRBJ2-7	TRBV29-1	14	CSVLGDLSSYEQYF
TRBJ2-3	TRBV29-1	14	CSVEGGTDTDTQYF
TRBJ2-7	TRBV2	14	CASSESAGSYEQYF
TRBJ2-6	TRBV6-1	16	CASSEGLFSGANVLTF
TRBJ2-2	TRBV5-1	15	CASSLGDRDTGELFF
TRBJ2-2	TRBV20-1	14	CSAVGGTSPGELFF
TRBJ1-4	TRBV10-3	13	CAISVAATEKLFF
TRBJ2-7	TRBV10-3	14	CAISDPGETYEQYF
TRBJ2-7	TRBV2	14	CASSGGRLRNEQYF
TRBJ1-1	TRBV5-5	14	CASSAGTLNTEAFF
TRBJ2-7	TRBV7-9	16	CASSPRTSGVQSEQYF
TRBJ2-3	TRBV29-1	14	CSVRVRESTDTQYF